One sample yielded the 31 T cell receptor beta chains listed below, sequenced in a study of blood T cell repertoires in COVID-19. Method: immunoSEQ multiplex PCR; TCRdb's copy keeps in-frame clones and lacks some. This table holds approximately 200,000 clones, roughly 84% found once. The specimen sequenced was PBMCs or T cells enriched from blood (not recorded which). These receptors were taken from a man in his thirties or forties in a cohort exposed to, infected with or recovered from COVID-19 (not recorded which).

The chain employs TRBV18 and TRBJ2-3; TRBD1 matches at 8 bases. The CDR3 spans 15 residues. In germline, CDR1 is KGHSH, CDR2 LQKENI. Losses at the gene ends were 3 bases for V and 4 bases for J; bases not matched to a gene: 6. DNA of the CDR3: TGTGCCAGCTCACCCGGACAGGGCCAAGCAGATACGCAGTATTTT. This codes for CASSPGQGQADTQYF.

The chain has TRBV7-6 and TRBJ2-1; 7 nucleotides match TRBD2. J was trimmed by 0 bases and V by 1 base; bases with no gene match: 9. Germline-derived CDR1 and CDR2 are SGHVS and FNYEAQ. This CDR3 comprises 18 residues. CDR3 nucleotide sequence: TGTGCCAGCAGCTTAGTTGGAGCGGGGCCCAGCTCCTACAATGAGCAGTTCTTC. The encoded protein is CASSLVGAGPSSYNEQFF.

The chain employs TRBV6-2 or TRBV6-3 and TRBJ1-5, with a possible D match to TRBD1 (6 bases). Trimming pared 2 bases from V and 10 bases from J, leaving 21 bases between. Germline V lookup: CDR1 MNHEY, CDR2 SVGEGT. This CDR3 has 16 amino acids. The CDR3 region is CASSYPTAGALTPQHF. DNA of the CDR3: TGTGCCAGCAGTTACCCTACCGCGGGGGCCCTAACACCCCAGCATTTT.

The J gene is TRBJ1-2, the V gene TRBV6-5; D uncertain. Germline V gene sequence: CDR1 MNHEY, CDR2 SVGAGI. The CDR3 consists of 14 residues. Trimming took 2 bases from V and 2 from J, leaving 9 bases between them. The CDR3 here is CASSYQAANYGYTF. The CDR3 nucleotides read TGTGCCAGCAGTTACCAGGCAGCAAACTATGGCTACACCTTC.

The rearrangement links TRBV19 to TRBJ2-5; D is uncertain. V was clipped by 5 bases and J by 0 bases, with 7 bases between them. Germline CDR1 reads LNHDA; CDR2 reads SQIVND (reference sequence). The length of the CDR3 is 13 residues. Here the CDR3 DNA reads TGTGCCAGTAGTTTCCTGTACCAAGAGACCCAGTACTTC. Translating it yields CASSFLYQETQYF.

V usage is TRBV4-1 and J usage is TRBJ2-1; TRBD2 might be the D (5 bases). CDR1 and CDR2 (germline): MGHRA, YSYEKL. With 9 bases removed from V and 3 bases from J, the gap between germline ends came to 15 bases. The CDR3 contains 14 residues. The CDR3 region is CASAPLVVYNEQFF. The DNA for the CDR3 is TGCGCCAGTGCGCCACTAGTGGTCTACAATGAGCAGTTCTTC.

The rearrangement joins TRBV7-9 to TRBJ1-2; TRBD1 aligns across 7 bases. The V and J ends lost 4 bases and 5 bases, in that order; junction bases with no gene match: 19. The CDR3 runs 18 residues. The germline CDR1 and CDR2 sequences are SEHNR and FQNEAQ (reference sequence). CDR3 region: CASSSNPTGNRLRYGYTF. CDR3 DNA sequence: TGTGCCAGCAGCTCTAACCCGACAGGGAACAGGTTGAGGTATGGCTACACCTTC.

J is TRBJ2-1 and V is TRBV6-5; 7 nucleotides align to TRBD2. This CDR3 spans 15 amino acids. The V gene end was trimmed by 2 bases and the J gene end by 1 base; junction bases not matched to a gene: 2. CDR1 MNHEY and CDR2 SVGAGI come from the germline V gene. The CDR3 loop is CASSYIGGSYNEQFF. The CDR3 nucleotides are TGTGCCAGCAGTTACATCGGGGGGTCCTACAATGAGCAGTTCTTC.

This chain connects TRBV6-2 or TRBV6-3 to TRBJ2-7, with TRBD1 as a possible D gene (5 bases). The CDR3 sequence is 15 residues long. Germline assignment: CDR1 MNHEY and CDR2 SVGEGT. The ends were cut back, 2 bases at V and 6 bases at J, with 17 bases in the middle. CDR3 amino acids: CASSYGARAFLEQYF. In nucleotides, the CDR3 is TGTGCCAGCAGTTACGGGGCCAGGGCGTTTCTCGAGCAGTACTTC.

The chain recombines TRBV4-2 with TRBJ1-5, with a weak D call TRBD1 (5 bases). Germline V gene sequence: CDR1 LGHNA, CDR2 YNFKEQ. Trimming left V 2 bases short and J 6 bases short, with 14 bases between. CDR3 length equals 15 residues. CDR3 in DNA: TGTGCCAGCAGCCAAATTCCGGCTCAGGGTCAGCCCCAGCATTTT. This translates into CASSQIPAQGQPQHF.

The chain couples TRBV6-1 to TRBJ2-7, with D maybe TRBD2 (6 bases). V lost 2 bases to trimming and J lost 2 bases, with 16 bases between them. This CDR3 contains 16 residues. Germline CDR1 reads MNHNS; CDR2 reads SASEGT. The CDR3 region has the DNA TGTGCCAGCAGTGAATCTTGGAGGGCGGACGCCTACGAGCAGTACTTC. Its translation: CASSESWRADAYEQYF.

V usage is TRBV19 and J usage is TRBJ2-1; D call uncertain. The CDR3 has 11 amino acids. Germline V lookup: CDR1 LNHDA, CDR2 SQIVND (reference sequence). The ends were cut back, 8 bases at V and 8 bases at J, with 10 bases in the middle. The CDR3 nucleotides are TGTGCCAGTTGGAGTAACGATGAGCAGTTCTTC. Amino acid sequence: CASWSNDEQFF.

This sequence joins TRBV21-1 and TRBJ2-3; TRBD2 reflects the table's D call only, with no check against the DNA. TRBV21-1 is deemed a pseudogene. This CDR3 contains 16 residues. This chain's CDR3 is CASSNCPREYGDTQYF. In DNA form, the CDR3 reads TGTGCCAGCAGCAATTGCCCGCGGGAGTATGGAGATACGCAGTATTTT.

Here the CDR3 DNA reads TGTGCCAGCAGCATTAGGACAGGGTCGATCTCTGGAAACACCATATATTTT. Translation: CASSIRTGSISGNTIYF. The V and J genes are TRBV7-2 and TRBJ1-3; TRBD1 matches at 8 bases. In germline, CDR1 is SGHTA, CDR2 FQGNSA. The ends lost 5 bases at V and 0 bases at J; junction bases unmatched: 9. The CDR3 runs 17 residues.

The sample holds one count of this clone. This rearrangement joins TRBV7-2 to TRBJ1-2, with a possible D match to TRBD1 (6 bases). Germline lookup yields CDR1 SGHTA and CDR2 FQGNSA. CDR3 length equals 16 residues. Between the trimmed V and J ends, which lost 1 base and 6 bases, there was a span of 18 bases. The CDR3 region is CASSLVLGDTFNGYTF. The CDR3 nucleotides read TGTGCCAGCAGCTTAGTATTGGGGGACACCTTTAATGGCTACACCTTC.

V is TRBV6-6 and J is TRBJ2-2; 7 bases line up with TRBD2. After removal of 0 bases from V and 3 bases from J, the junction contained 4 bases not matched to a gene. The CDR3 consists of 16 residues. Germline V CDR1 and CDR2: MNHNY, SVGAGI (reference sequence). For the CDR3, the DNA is TGTGCCAGCAGTTACTCCTGGCGGGAGTACACCGGGGAGCTGTTTTTT. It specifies CASSYSWREYTGELFF.

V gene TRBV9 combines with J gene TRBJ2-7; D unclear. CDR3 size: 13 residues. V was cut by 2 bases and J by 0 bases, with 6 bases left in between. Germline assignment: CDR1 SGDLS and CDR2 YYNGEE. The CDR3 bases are TGTGCCAGCAGCGTCGGGTCCTCCTACGAGCAGTACTTC. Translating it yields CASSVGSSYEQYF.

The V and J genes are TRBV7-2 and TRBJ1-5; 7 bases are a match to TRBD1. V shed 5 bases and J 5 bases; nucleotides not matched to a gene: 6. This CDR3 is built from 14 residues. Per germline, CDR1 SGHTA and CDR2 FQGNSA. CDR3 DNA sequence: TGTGCCAGCAGCATGACAGGGATGGATCAGCCCCAGCATTTT. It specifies CASSMTGMDQPQHF.

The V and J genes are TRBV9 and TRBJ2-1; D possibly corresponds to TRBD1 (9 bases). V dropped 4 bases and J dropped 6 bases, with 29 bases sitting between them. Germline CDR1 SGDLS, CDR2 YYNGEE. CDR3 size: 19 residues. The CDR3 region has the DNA TGTGCCAGCAGCAGCGGACAGGGGTTCAGCGGGAGTGCCTTCAATGAGCAGTTCTTC. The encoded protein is CASSSGQGFSGSAFNEQFF.

As DNA, the CDR3 is TGTGCCAGCAGTGCTACCGGGACTAGCGCGTGGAATGAGCAGTTCTTC. This translates into CASSATGTSAWNEQFF. The chain has TRBV28 and TRBJ2-1; 10 positions agree with TRBD2. V shed 5 bases, J shed 7 bases, and the junction held 11 bases outside the gene matches. The CDR3 runs 16 residues. Germline loops: CDR1 MDHEN, CDR2 SYDVKM. The complete variable domain, with remaining parts taken from reference TRBV28 and TRBJ2-1, reads DVKVTQSSRYLVKRTGEKVFLECVQDMDHENMFWYRQDPGLGLRLIYFSYDVKMKEKGDIPEGYSVSREKKERFSLILESASTNQTSMYLCASSATGTSAWNEQFFGPGTRLTVL.

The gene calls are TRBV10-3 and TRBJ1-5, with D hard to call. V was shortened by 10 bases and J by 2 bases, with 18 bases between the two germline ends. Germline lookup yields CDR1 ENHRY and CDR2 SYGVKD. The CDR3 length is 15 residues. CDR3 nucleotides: TGTGCCACACGAGACGGGATCCTTGGCAATCAGCCCCAGCATTTT. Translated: CATRDGILGNQPQHF.

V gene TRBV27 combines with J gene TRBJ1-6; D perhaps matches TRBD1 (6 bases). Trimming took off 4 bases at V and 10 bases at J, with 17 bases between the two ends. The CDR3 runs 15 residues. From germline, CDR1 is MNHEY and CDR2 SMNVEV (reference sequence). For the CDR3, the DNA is TGTGCCAGCAGTTCGGGGGGCGGGCAGGTATCACCCCTCCACTTT. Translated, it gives CASSSGGGQVSPLHF.

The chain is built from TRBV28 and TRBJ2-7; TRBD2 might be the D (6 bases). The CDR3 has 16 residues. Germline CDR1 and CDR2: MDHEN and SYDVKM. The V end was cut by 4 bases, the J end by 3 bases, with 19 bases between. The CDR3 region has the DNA TGTGCCAGCAGTTATCAAACGGGGGATATTGGCTACGAGCAGTACTTC. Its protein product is CASSYQTGDIGYEQYF.

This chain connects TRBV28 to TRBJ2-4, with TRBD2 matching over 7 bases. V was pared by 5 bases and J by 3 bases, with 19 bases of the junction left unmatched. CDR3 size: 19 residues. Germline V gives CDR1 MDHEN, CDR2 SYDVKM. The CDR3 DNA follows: TGTGCCAGCAGTCTTCCGTATTTTCTGGCGGGAGTACGCAAAAACATTCAGTACTTC. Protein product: CASSLPYFLAGVRKNIQYF. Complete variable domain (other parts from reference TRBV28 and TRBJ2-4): DVKVTQSSRYLVKRTGEKVFLECVQDMDHENMFWYRQDPGLGLRLIYFSYDVKMKEKGDIPEGYSVSREKKERFSLILESASTNQTSMYLCASSLPYFLAGVRKNIQYFGAGTRLSVL.

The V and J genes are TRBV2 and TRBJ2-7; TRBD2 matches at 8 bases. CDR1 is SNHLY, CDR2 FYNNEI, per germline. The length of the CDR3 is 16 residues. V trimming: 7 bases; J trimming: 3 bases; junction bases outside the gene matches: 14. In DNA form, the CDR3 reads TGTGCCAGCACCCTCACACTAGCGGACGCTGACTACGAGCAGTACTTC. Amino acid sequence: CASTLTLADADYEQYF.

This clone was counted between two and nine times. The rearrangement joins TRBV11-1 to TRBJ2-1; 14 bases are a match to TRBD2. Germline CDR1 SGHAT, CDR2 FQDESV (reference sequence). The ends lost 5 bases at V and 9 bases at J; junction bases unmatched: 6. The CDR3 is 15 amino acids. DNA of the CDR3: TGTGCCAGCAGCGGGGGACTAGCGGGAGCAGGTGAGCAGTTCTTC. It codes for CASSGGLAGAGEQFF. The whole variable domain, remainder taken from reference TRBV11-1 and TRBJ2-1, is EAEVAQSPRYKITEKSQAVAFWCDPISGHATLYWYRQILGQGPELLVQFQDESVVDDSQLPKDRFSAERLKGVDSTLKIQPAELGDSAMYLCASSGGLAGAGEQFFGPGTRLTVL.

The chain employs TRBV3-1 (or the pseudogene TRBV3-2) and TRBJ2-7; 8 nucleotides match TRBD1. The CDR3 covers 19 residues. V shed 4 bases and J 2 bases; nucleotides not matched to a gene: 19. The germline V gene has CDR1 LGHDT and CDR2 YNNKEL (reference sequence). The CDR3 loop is CASSRLSRPGTGGTYEQYF. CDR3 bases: TGTGCCAGCAGCCGCCTAAGTCGTCCGGGGACAGGTGGAACCTACGAGCAGTACTTC.

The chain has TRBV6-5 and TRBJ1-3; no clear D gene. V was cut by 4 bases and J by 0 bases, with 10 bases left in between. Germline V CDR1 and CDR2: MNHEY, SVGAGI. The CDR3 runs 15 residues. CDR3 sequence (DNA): TGTGCCAGCAGTTTCGTACTCAACTCTGGAAACACCATATATTTT. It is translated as CASSFVLNSGNTIYF.

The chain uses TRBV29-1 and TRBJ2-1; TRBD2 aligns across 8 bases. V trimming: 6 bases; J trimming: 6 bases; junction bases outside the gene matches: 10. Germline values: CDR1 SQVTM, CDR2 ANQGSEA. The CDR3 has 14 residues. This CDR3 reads CSVDTSGGLNEQFF. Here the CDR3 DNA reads TGCAGCGTCGATACTAGCGGAGGCCTCAATGAGCAGTTCTTC.

CDR3 amino acids: CASRVGDFGQPQHF. The CDR3 DNA sequence: TGTGCCAGCAGGGTTGGGGACTTTGGCCAGCCCCAGCATTTT. The chain couples TRBV6-5 to TRBJ1-5; weak D call: TRBD1 (5 bases). The ends were cut back, 6 bases at V and 7 bases at J, with 16 bases in the middle. This CDR3 region has 14 residues. Germline lookup yields CDR1 MNHEY and CDR2 SVGAGI.

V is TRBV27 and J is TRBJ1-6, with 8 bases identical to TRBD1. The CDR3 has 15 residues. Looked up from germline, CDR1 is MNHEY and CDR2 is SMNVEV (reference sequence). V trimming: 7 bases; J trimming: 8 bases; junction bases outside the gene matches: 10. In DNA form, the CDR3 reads TGTGCCAGCACCCAGGGGGCAGGAGGGCATTCACCCCTCCACTTT. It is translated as CASTQGAGGHSPLHF.